This is a list of T cell receptor beta chains from one sample in a study of monozygotic twins with inflammatory bowel disease. From the 5' RACE reads, TCRdb lists one entry per CDR3 protein and no DNA. This table holds around 450,000 distinct CDR3 sequences. The material sequenced was blood. Every receptor here comes from a human donor with ulcerative colitis or Crohn's disease, or a healthy co-twin of an affected twin (not recorded which). Each CDR3 is given with its conserved first and last residue.

J gene | V gene | CDR3 protein
TRBJ2-5 | TRBV5-5 | CASSADRVGETQYF
TRBJ1-3 | TRBV30 | CAWSRGRTSGNTIYF
TRBJ1-5 | TRBV7-9 | CASSSETGGFRQPQHF
TRBJ2-7 | TRBV3-1 | CASSRATTGSGYEQYF
TRBJ1-1 | TRBV7-2 | CASSPPLGAAFF
TRBJ2-7 | TRBV20-1 | CSASRGGATYEQYF
TRBJ2-2 | TRBV19 | CASRKLSDTGELFF
TRBJ1-2 | TRBV7-3 | CASSSTGLGYGYTF
TRBJ1-2 | TRBV7-2 | CASSLGNQGSGYTF
TRBJ2-1 | TRBV6-5 | CASSNGGVYEQFF
TRBJ2-3 | TRBV12-3/TRBV12-4 | CASGGISTDTQYF
TRBJ2-1 | TRBV11-2 | CASSLAFREWQFF
TRBJ2-5 | TRBV7-2 | CASSLGTTPGETQYF
TRBJ2-3 | TRBV7-2 | CASSLEGGANLGTQYF
TRBJ1-1 | TRBV6-5 | CASSYSGYRGDTEAFF
TRBJ1-4 | TRBV7-9 | CASRKEQPNEKLFF
TRBJ1-1 | TRBV28 | CASSPLGGGDTDAFF
TRBJ2-1 | TRBV15 | CATSRDYQGGNEQFF
TRBJ2-7 | TRBV12-3/TRBV12-4 | CASSLGLTPYEQYF
TRBJ1-4 | TRBV5-1 | CASSLLTTATNEKLFF
TRBJ2-5 | TRBV7-9 | CASSPPTGTPYQETQYF
TRBJ1-4 | TRBV12-3/TRBV12-4 | CASRRSGGSGGEKLFF
TRBJ1-5 | TRBV30 | CAWAKTGKRNQPQHF
TRBJ2-2 | TRBV28 | CASTINTGELFF
TRBJ1-1 | TRBV4-1 | CASSRTFPPLGTEAFF
TRBJ2-2 | TRBV29-1 | CSVDRSNSGELFF
TRBJ2-3 | TRBV24-1 | CATSQGASTDTQYF
TRBJ1-3 | TRBV7-9 | CASSPTGMVRNTIYF
TRBJ1-1 | TRBV7-2 | CASSSIDGAPSREAFF
TRBJ2-1 | TRBV11-2 | CASSLLDAYNEQFF
TRBJ1-2 | TRBV30 | CARATRDRASGYTF
TRBJ1-1 | TRBV29-1 | CSVKPDRGVGEAFF
TRBJ2-2 | TRBV5-1 | CASSRSGTSNTGELFF
TRBJ1-2 | TRBV5-8 | CASSHQGSGNGYTF
TRBJ1-3 | TRBV12-3/TRBV12-4 | CASSSWDGNTIYF
TRBJ1-6 | TRBV7-2 | CASSSRTGSINSPLHF
TRBJ2-4 | TRBV12-3/TRBV12-4 | CASSLGISSAKNIQYF
TRBJ2-3 | TRBV7-2 | CASSLAGYTDTQYF
TRBJ2-1 | TRBV5-6 | CASSEGLAGQFF
TRBJ2-5 | TRBV4-1 | CASSQEDREETQYF
TRBJ1-2 | TRBV5-6 | CASSRRGDSRGYTF
TRBJ1-4 | TRBV11-1 | CASSRLINEKLFF
TRBJ2-5 | TRBV13 | CASSDNPGPETQYF
TRBJ2-3 | TRBV7-2 | CASSPGLAGYGDTQYF
TRBJ2-1 | TRBV7-3 | CASSQTSGGLGEQF
TRBJ2-7 | TRBV27 | CASSLTIRDRGGEQYF
TRBJ2-1 | TRBV7-8 | CASSFPSRGGNEQFF
TRBJ1-3 | TRBV10-3 | CATQGGPGNTIYF
TRBJ1-3 | TRBV30 | CAWSGDSSGNTIYF
TRBJ2-3 | TRBV6-1 | CASSEALMSSTDTQYF
TRBJ2-7 | TRBV7-9 | CASSLGTAISYEQYF
TRBJ1-2 | TRBV4-2 | CASSHLDGPRNYGYTF
TRBJ2-3 | TRBV5-1 | CASSAQTGGDTDTQYF
TRBJ2-5 | TRBV10-3 | CAISEKRGPQETQYF